Below, 25 T cell receptor beta chains from the same sample are listed, as sequenced in a study of T cell clusters in autoimmune cytopenias. TRB amplification used approximately 250 ng of peripheral blood genomic DNA. TRB rearrangements were amplified by touch-down multiplex PCR with mixed TRB-A/B primers. TCRdb re-called the multiplex PCR reads; every CDR3 protein appears as one record, without DNA. The sample has around 2,000 distinct CDR3 sequences. These data also formed part of another study, on T cell repertoires in aging, cancer and after chemotherapy.

The specimen was peripheral blood. The receptors were sampled from a human donor in good health.

V is TRBV20-1 and J is TRBJ2-7; the D call from TCRdb, TRBD1, cannot be confirmed without DNA. Germline CDR1 and CDR2: DFQATT and SNEGSKA (reference sequence). This CDR3 has 14 amino acids. The CDR3 loop reads CSAGGLLWGNEQYF.

The chain employs TRBV30 and TRBJ2-5; TCRdb picks TRBD2, but there is no DNA to check that call. The CDR3 runs 13 residues. Germline loops: CDR1 GTSNPN, CDR2 SVGIG (reference sequence). CDR3 region: CAWKRTSLQTQYF.

This clonotype is called medium-sized based on its frequency. CDR3 region: CASSPYRQEIGTGELFF. The rearrangement links TRBV7-3 to TRBJ2-2; absent DNA, TCRdb's TRBD1 call cannot be checked. The CDR3 spans 17 residues. Per germline, CDR1 SGHTA and CDR2 FQGTGA.

Measured by frequency, this clonotype is medium-sized. CDR3 sequence reads: CSARDPRLAGSGELFF. This sequence joins TRBV20-1 and TRBJ2-2; no DNA is available, so the TRBD2 call from TCRdb remains unchecked. The CDR3 contains 16 residues. Germline assignment: CDR1 DFQATT and CDR2 SNEGSKA (reference sequence).

The gene calls are TRBV12-3 or TRBV12-4 and TRBJ2-7; TCRdb's assignment of TRBD1 cannot be checked, as there is no DNA. This CDR3 region has 14 residues. CDR3: CASSFQGGTYEQYF.

This clonotype is labeled medium-sized based on frequency. CDR3 sequence: CASSEATGGTEKLFF. This rearrangement joins TRBV6-1 to TRBJ1-4; TCRdb returns TRBD1, unconfirmable since there is no DNA. The germline CDR1 and CDR2 sequences are MNHNS and SASEGT. The CDR3 covers 15 residues.

Judged by frequency, this clonotype is large. This chain uses TRBV29-1 with TRBJ1-2. Germline assignment: CDR1 SQVTM and CDR2 ANQGSEA. This CDR3 comprises 15 residues. CDR3 loop: CSVEGYSLINYGYTF.

This rearrangement joins TRBV28 to TRBJ1-1. This CDR3 is built from 15 residues. Germline assignment: CDR1 MDHEN and CDR2 SYDVKM. CDR3 loop: CASSPQTGENTEAFF.

This clonotype is classed as medium-sized by frequency. This chain connects TRBV20-1 to TRBJ1-1. The CDR3 is made up of 13 amino acids. Germline lookup yields CDR1 DFQATT and CDR2 SNEGSKA (reference sequence). CDR3 residues: CSARGLTDTEAFF.

In terms of frequency, this clonotype is medium-sized. The V gene is TRBV20-1, the J gene TRBJ2-5; TCRdb selects TRBD1, and the lack of DNA leaves this call unchecked. Germline CDR1 and CDR2: DFQATT and SNEGSKA (reference sequence). The CDR3 has 14 amino acids. The CDR3 region is CSAKRQGSQETQYF.

This clonotype shows up as medium-sized by frequency. The chain couples TRBV6-6 to TRBJ1-5. CDR1 and CDR2 (germline): MNHNY, SVGAGI (reference sequence). The CDR3 loop spans 15 amino acids. Here the CDR3 reads CASSPDGYSNQPQHF.

This sequence joins TRBV7-3 and TRBJ2-1; checking the TCRdb D call of TRBD2 is not possible without DNA. CDR1 is SGHTA and CDR2 is FQGTGA in the germline V gene. The CDR3 is 18 residues long. CDR3: CASSLSPRTSGGENKQFF.

By frequency, this clonotype registers medium-sized (0.01 to 0.1%). The chain links TRBV5-5 to TRBJ2-1; TCRdb calls TRBD1, which cannot be checked without DNA. The CDR3 totals 16 residues. CDR1 is SGHKS, CDR2 YYEKEE, per germline (reference sequence). The CDR3 is CASSTGGSGSYNEQFF.

This clonotype ranks as medium-sized in terms of frequency. The chain combines TRBV20-1 with TRBJ1-6; TCRdb picks TRBD1, but there is no DNA to check that call. The germline V gene has CDR1 DFQATT and CDR2 SNEGSKA (reference sequence). The CDR3 length is 16 residues. CDR3 sequence reads: CSARIVQGAGDSPLHF.

This clonotype is deemed large by its frequency. CDR3 in amino acids: CATSRVPSVNTGELFF. The J gene is TRBJ2-2, the V gene TRBV15. The CDR3 runs 16 residues. Per germline, CDR1 LNHNV and CDR2 YYDKDF (reference sequence).

The V gene is TRBV5-5, the J gene TRBJ2-7; TCRdb proposes TRBD1, but this gene call is untestable without DNA. CDR1 and CDR2 (germline): SGHKS, YYEKEE (reference sequence). CDR3 size: 14 residues. CDR3 in amino acids: CASRPGQGPYEQYF.

The genes are TRBV20-1 and TRBJ2-7; TCRdb's assignment of TRBD1 cannot be checked, as there is no DNA. The germline V gene encodes CDR1 DFQATT and CDR2 SNEGSKA (reference sequence). This CDR3 spans 13 amino acids. CDR3 protein: CSVMVGGSYEQYF.

By frequency, this clonotype is medium-sized. J is TRBJ1-6 and V is TRBV5-6. This CDR3 is 15 amino acids long. Germline CDR1 SGHDT, CDR2 YYEEEE. The CDR3 loop is CASSLGREYNSPLHF. The full variable domain, in which reference TRBV5-6 and TRBJ1-6 provide the parts outside the CDR3, is DAGVTQSPTHLIKTRGQQVTLRCSPKSGHDTVSWYQQALGQGPQFIFQYYEEEERQRGNFPDRFSGHQFPNYSSELNVNALLLGDSALYLCASSLGREYNSPLHFGNGTRLTVT.

This clonotype ranks as medium-sized in terms of frequency. V and J are TRBV6-5 and TRBJ2-5. Germline V CDR1 and CDR2: MNHEY, SVGAGI. The CDR3 is made up of 15 amino acids. The CDR3: CASSKRTQVQETQYF.

This clonotype is classed as large by frequency. The chain employs TRBV19 and TRBJ2-2; TCRdb gives TRBD2 as the D gene, but with no DNA this cannot be confirmed. CDR3 length: 17 amino acids. Germline V gene data show CDR1 as LNHDA and CDR2 as SQIVND (reference sequence). The CDR3 is CASSPDGLAGGAGELFF.

V is TRBV4-2 and J is TRBJ1-4; TCRdb reports TRBD1, a call that lacks DNA to check it against. The length of the CDR3 is 16 residues. The V gene's germline CDR1 is LGHNA and CDR2 YNFKEQ. CDR3: CASSQERGGTNEKLFF.

The chain uses TRBV7-9 and TRBJ2-1; the TCRdb D gene call, TRBD1, has no DNA to confirm it. The CDR3 is 14 residues long. CDR1 is SEHNR, CDR2 FQNEAQ, per germline (reference sequence). The CDR3 protein is CASSLGSPGNEQFF.

This clonotype is called medium-sized based on its frequency. The chain links TRBV7-6 to TRBJ1-5; TCRdb returns TRBD1, unconfirmable since there is no DNA. The CDR3 has 15 residues. The germline gives CDR1 SGHVS, CDR2 FNYEAQ. Here the CDR3 reads CASSLGGGNNQPQHF.

The CDR3 sequence: CATSPAGGIQYF. The chain recombines TRBV15 with TRBJ2-4; the TCRdb call, TRBD1, lacks DNA for checking. This CDR3 spans 12 amino acids. In germline, CDR1 is LNHNV, CDR2 YYDKDF (reference sequence).

V usage is TRBV6-5 and J usage is TRBJ2-2; with no DNA, the TCRdb D assignment of TRBD1 cannot be verified. CDR3 length equals 17 residues. Germline V gene data show CDR1 as MNHEY and CDR2 as SVGAGI. The CDR3 spells CASSPPGQGMVTGELFF.